This TCR beta chain was found in a study (dated by TCRdb to between 2014 and 2017). About the investigation overall: The study set out to test whether tumor-infiltrating Tregs in breast cancer get recruited from blood Tregs or are instead converted in situ from other CD4+ T cell subsets. Results the study describes overall, beyond this receptor: The greatest overlap of tumor-infiltrating Treg TCR alpha and beta sequences was with tumor naive CD4+ T cells, followed next by blood naive CD4+ T cells. In terms of TCR gene usage, tumor memory CD4+ T cells clustered together with blood and lymph node memory CD4+ cells, as well as with lymph node naive CD4+ cells. Rather than covering whole repertoires, validation in the larger cohort was restricted to a single TCR beta V-J rearrangement.

Turning to this clonotype: Its antigen is not yet known. Base-call qualities are not available, and no considerably larger clone is one nucleotide away.

Memory CD4+ T cells were isolated as CD4+CD45RO+CD25- cells. Tregs, naive and memory CD4+ T cells from tumor, blood and ipsilateral draining lymph nodes of about five breast cancer patients underwent full-length TCR alpha and beta sequencing. Ficoll density gradient centrifugation was used to isolate mononuclear cells from either lymph nodes or 50 ml of peripheral blood. A purity exceeding 90% was confirmed by FACS for the sorted cell populations. Full-length TCR variable regions were amplified by 5' RACE PCR with constant-region reverse primers, followed by semi-nested PCR with Nested Universal Primer A. The ReliaPrep RNA Cell Miniprep System was used to extract total RNA, which was then reverse transcribed into 5'RACE-ready cDNA with the SMARTer RACE 5'/3' Kit. Full-length TCR alpha and beta libraries were barcoded with multiplex adaptors and sequenced on an Illumina MiSeq. Per the authors' processing: Sequencing data were pooled across the five patients for each of nine subset-tissue groups and compared by unsupervised clustering of TCR gene usage. The Morisita-Horn index was used to calculate repertoire similarity, with shared sequences weighted by how much each contributed to each repertoire. Using fastp trimming at Q25 and MiXCR clonotype assembly, TCRdb reanalyzed the public sequencing data and kept in-frame beta chains. Under each unique CDR3 protein, matching rows form one entry showing the most common genes and DNA. What appears here as the V and J calls and clone size reflects TCRdb's work, not the paper's. The sample has tens of thousands of distinct CDR3 sequences on record, around 22% of them singletons. Together, the top ten hold roughly 4.5% of the sample.

Sequenced: memory CD4+ T cells sorted from blood. In light of the paper, this sample's cell subset or site label describes: memory CD4+ T cells, CD4+CD45RO+CD25-. This receptor was identified in a female donor with breast cancer.

Read as DNA, the sequence is TGCGCCAGCAGCCACTCAGGGGGCAGGAACACCGGGGAGCTGTTTTTT. It translates as CASSHSGGRNTGELFF. The V and J genes are TRBV5-1 and TRBJ2-2; TRBD1 lines up with 8 middle nucleotides. CDR1 and CDR2 are read off the germline V gene as SGHRS and YFSETQ. From the cysteine through the phenylalanine, the CDR3 covers 16 amino acids. The retained sequence is limited to the CDR3, 48 bases, with the frame set at the first base. V has 4 bases trimmed and J has 1 base trimmed; junction bases matching no gene number 6.